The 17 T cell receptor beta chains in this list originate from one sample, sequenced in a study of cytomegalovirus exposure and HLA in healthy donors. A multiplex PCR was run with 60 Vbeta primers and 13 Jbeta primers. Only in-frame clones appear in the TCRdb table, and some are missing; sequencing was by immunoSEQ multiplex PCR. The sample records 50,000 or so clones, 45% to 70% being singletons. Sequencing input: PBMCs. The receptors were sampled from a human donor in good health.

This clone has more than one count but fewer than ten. CDR3 in amino acids: CASSRYGGSSYEQYF. The CDR3 coding sequence is TGTGCCAGCAGTCGATACGGGGGGAGCTCCTACGAGCAGTACTTC. This chain uses TRBV27 with TRBJ2-7; 7 nucleotides match TRBD2. The CDR3 runs to 15 residues. V lost 5 bases and J lost 0; bases outside the gene matches: 7. From germline, CDR1 is MNHEY and CDR2 SMNVEV (reference sequence).

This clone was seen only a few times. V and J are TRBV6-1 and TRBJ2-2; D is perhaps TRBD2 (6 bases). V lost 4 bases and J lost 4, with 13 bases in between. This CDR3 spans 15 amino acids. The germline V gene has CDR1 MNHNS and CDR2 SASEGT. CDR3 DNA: TGTGCCAGCAGTGTGTGGACTACTCCCACCGGGGAGCTGTTTTTT. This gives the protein CASSVWTTPTGELFF.

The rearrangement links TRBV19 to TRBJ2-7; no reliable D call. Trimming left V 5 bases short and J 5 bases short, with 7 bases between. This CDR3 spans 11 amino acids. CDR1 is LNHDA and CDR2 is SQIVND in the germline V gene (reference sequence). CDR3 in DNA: TGTGCCAGTAGTCTGGCGGACGAGCAGTACTTC. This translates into CASSLADEQYF.

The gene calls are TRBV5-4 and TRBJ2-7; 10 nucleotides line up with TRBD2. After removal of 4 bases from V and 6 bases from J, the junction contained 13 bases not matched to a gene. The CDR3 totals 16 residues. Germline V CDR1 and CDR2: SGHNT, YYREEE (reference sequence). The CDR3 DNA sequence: TGTGCCAGCAGCCTGGAGATCGGTAGCGGGGGGTCCGAGCAGTACTTC. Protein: CASSLEIGSGGSEQYF.

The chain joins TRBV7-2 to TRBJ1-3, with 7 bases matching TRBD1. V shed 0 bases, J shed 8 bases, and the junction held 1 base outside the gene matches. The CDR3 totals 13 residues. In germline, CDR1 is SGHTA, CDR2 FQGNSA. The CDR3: CASSLAQGDTIYF. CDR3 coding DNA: TGTGCCAGCAGCTTAGCGCAGGGGGACACCATATATTTT. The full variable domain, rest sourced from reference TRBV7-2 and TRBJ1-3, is GAGVSQSPSNKVTEKGKDVELRCDPISGHTALYWYRQSLGQGLEFLIYFQGNSAPDKSGLPSDRFSAERTGGSVSTLTIQRTQQEDSAVYLCASSLAQGDTIYFGEGSWLTVV.

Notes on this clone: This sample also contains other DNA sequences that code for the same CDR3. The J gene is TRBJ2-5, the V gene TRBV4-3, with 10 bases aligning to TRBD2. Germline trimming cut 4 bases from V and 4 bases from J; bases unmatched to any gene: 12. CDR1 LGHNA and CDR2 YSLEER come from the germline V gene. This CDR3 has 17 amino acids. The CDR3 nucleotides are TGCGCCAGCAGCCGGGGGGGGCTAGCGGGGGTGGGAGAGACCCAGTACTTC. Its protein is CASSRGGLAGVGETQYF.

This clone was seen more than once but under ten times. The CDR3 region has the DNA TGTGCCAGCAGCACCGGGACAGGGGGGATCACAGATACGCAGTATTTT. It codes for CASSTGTGGITDTQYF. The chain has TRBV2 and TRBJ2-3; 11 bases fit TRBD1. J gave up 2 bases and V 6 bases, and 7 bases lay outside the gene matches. Germline loops: CDR1 SNHLY, CDR2 FYNNEI. This CDR3 spans 16 amino acids.

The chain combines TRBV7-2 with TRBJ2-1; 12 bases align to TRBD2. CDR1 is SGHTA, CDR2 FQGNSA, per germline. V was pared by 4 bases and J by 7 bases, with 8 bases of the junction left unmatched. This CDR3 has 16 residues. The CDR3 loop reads CASSSETSGGGNEQFF. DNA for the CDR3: TGTGCCAGCAGCTCAGAGACTAGCGGGGGCGGGAATGAGCAGTTCTTC.

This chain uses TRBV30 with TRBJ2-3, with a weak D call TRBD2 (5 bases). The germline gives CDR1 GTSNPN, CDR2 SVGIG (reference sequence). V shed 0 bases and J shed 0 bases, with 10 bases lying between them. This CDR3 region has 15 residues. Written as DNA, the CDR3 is TGTGCCTGGAGTGTAAGCGGAAGAAGCACAGATACGCAGTATTTT. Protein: CAWSVSGRSTDTQYF.

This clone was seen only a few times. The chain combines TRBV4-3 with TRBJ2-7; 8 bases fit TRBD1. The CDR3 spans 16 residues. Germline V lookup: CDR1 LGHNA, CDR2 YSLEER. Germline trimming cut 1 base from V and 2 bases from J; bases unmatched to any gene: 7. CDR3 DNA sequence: TGCGCCAGCAGCCAAGCACTCGGGACAGGTACCTACGAGCAGTACTTC. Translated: CASSQALGTGTYEQYF.

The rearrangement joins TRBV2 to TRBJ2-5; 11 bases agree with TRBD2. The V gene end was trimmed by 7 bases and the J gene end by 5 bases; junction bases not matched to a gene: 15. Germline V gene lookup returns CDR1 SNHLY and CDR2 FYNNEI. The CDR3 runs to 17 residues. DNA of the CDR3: TGTGCCAGCATTAGCGGGGGGGCCTCTCGGTATCTTGAGACCCAGTACTTC. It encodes CASISGGASRYLETQYF.

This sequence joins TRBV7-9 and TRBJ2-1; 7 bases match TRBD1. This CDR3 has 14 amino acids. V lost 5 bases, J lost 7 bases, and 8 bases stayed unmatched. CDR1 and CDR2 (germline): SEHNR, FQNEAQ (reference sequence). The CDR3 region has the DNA TGTGCCAGCAGCCCCCAAGCAGGGGGTAATGAGCAGTTCTTC. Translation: CASSPQAGGNEQFF.

CDR3 region: CASSLVVTGIQETQYF. Here the CDR3 DNA reads TGTGCCAGCAGCTTAGTAGTGACAGGGATCCAAGAGACCCAGTACTTC. The V gene is TRBV7-8, the J gene TRBJ2-5, with 7 bases that match TRBD1. Per the germline V gene, CDR1 is SGHVS and CDR2 is FQNEAQ. Unmatched junction bases numbered 6, after V lost 1 base and J lost 1 base. CDR3 length: 16 amino acids. The variable domain in full, with the rest retrieved from reference TRBV7-8 and TRBJ2-5, is GAGVSQSPRYKVAKRGQDVALRCDPISGHVSLFWYQQALGQGPEFLTYFQNEAQLDKSGLPSDRFFAERPEGSVSTLKIQRTQQEDSAVYLCASSLVVTGIQETQYFGPGTRLLVL.

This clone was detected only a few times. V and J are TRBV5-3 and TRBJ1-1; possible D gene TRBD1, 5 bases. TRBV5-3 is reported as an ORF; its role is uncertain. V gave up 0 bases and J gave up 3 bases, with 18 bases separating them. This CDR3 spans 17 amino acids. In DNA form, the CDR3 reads TGTGCCAGAAGCTTGGTGTTGGACCAGGGTACGGACACTGAAGCTTTCTTT. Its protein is CARSLVLDQGTDTEAFF.

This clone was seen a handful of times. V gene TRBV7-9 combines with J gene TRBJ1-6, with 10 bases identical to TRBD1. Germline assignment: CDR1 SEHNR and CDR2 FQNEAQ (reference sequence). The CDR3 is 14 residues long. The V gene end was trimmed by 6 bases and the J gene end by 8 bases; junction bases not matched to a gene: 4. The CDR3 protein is CASRGGTGDSPLHF. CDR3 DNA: TGTGCCAGCAGGGGGGGGACAGGGGATTCACCCCTCCACTTT.

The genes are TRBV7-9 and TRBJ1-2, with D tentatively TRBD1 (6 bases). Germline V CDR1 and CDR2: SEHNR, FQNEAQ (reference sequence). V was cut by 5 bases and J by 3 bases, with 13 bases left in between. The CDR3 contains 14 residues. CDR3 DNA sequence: TGTGCCAGCAGCCAACAGGGTTTCGACTATGGCTACACCTTC. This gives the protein CASSQQGFDYGYTF. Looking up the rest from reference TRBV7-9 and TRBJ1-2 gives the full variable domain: DTGVSQNPRHKITKRGQNVTFRCDPISEHNRLYWYRQTLGQGPEFLTYFQNEAQLEKSRLLSDRFSAERPKGSFSTLEIQRTEQGDSAMYLCASSQQGFDYGYTFGSGTRLTVV.

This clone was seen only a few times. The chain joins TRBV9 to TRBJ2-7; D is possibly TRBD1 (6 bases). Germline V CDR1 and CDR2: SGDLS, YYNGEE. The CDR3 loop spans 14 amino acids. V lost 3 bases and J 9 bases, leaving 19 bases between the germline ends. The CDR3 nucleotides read TGTGCCAGCAGCGGCCGGGACATCACCGAGGGGCAGTACTTC. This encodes CASSGRDITEGQYF. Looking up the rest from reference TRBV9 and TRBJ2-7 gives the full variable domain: DSGVTQTPKHLITATGQRVTLRCSPRSGDLSVYWYQQSLDQGLQFLIQYYNGEERAKGNILERFSAQQFPDLHSELNLSSLELGDSALYFCASSGRDITEGQYFGPGTRLTVT.